This T cell receptor beta chain was sequenced in a study of post-analysis software for immune sequencing data. This clonotype was seen only once. Antigen: not known. A much larger clone differs from this one at a single base, so this may be a read error. J lost 3 bases, V lost 10 bases, and 9 bases had no gene match. The CDR3 runs to 14 residues. Germline lookup yields CDR1 MNHNY and CDR2 SVGAGI (reference sequence). Each TCR beta cDNA library carried unique molecular identifiers. TCRdb reprocessed the PCR reads with MiXCR, giving one entry per CDR3 protein. The repertoire holds about 260,000 distinct CDR3 sequences, just over 35% seen once, with around 5.2% in the top ten. Study-wide findings and caveats: With TRBV5-6, TRBV5-1 and TRBV20-1 included, about five TRBV segments were more frequent in patients than in controls.

The sequenced material came from blood. The chain combines TRBV6-6 with TRBJ1-5; 7 nucleotides align to TRBD1. This TCR came from a girl aged 10 to 17 with multiple sclerosis. The CDR3 reads CATARTGNNQPQHF. The CDR3 region has the DNA TGTGCCACCGCACGGACAGGTAACAATCAGCCCCAGCATTTT.